This T cell receptor (beta chain) appears in the sequencing data of a study of T cell clonality in common variable immunodeficiency. Whole-study findings and limits: Links between repertoire features and CVID complications were heterogeneity-limited.

Germline V gene lookup returns CDR1 SGHVS and CDR2 FQNEAQ. The CDR3 loop spans 15 amino acids. V shed 4 bases and J shed 7 bases, with 17 bases lying between them. This clone was picked up a small number of times. Its antigen is not known. The CDR3 is cut off 3 residues early in the read; its end comes from the germline J gene. TCRdb keeps only in-frame clones here, not all; method: immunoSEQ multiplex PCR. This sample has tens of thousands of clones, each found more than once. The chain has TRBV7-8 and TRBJ1-5; a weak D match, TRBD1 (5 bases). The source of this sequence is a person aged 18 to 75 in good health. Source material: peripheral blood mononuclear cells. The sequenced CDR3 bases are TGTGCCAGCAGCTCCGGAACAGGATTGGGGCAGCCC. This codes for CASSSGTGLGQP. The full CDR3 protein reads CASSSGTGLGQPQHF.